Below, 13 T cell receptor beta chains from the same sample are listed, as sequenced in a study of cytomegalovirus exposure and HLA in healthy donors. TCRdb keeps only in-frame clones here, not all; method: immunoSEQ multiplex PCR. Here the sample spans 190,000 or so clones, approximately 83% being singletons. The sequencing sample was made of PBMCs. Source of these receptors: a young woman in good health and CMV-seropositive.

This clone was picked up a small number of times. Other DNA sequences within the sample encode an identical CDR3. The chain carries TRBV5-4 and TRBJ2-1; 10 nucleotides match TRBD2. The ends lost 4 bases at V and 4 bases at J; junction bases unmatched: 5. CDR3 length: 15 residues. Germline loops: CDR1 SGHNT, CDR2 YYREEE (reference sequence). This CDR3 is CASSPSGGAYNEQFF. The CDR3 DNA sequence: TGTGCCAGCAGCCCAAGCGGGGGGGCATACAATGAGCAGTTCTTC.

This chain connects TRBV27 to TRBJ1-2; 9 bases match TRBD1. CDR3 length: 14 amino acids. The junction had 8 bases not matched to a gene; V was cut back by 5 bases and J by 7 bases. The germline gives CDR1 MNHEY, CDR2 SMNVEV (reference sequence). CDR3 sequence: CASSPNRGQSGYTF. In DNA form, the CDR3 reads TGTGCCAGCAGTCCTAACAGGGGGCAGAGTGGCTACACCTTC.

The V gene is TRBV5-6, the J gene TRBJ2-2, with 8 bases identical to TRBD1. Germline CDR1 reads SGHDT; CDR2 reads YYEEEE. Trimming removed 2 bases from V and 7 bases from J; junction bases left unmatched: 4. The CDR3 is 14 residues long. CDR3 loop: CASSFDRGGGELFF. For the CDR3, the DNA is TGTGCCAGCAGCTTTGACAGGGGAGGCGGGGAGCTGTTTTTT.

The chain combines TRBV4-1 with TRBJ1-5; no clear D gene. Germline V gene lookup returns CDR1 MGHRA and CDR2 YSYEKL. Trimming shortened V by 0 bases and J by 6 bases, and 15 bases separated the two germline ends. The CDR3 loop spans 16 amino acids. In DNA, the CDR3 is TGCGCCAGCAGCCAAGATCTGACGGAGAGATTTCAGCCCCAGCATTTT. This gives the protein CASSQDLTERFQPQHF.

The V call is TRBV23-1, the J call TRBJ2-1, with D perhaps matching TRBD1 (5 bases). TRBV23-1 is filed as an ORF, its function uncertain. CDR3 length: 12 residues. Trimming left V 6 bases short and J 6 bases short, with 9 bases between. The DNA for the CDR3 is TGCGCCAGCAGCCCTGACAGCAATGAGCAGTTCTTC. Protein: CASSPDSNEQFF.

CDR3 in DNA: TGCGCCAGCAGCTTGTCCGAGGCCCAGTACTTC. Its translation: CASSLSEAQYF. The chain employs TRBV5-1 and TRBJ2-5; D is unresolved. Germline values: CDR1 SGHRS, CDR2 YFSETQ. This CDR3 comprises 11 residues. V was clipped by 1 base and J by 9 bases, with 7 bases between them.

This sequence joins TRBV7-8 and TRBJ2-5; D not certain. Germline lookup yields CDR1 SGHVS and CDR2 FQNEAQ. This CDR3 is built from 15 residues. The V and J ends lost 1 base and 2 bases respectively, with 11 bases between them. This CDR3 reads CASSLEHSQQETQYF. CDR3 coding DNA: TGTGCCAGCAGCTTAGAACACAGCCAACAAGAGACCCAGTACTTC.

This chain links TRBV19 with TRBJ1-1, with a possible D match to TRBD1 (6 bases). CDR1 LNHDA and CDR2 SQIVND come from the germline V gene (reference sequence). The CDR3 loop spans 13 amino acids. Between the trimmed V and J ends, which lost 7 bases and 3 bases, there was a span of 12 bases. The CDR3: CASILSGDTEAFF. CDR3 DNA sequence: TGTGCCAGTATACTTTCAGGGGACACTGAAGCTTTCTTT.

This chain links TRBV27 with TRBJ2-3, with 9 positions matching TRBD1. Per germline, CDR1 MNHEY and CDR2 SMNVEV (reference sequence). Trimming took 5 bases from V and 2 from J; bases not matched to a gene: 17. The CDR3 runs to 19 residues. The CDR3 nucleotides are TGTGCCAGCAGTCCCGGGACAGGGAGGAGAGGGGGATTCACAGATACGCAGTATTTT. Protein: CASSPGTGRRGGFTDTQYF.

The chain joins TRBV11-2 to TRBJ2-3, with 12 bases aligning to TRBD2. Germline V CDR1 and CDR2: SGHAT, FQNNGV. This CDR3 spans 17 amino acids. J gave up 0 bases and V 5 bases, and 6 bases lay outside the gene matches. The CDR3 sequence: CASSKLAGGASTDTQYF. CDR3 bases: TGTGCCAGCAGCAAACTAGCGGGGGGCGCTAGCACAGATACGCAGTATTTT.

The CDR3 region has the DNA TGTGCCAGCAGCTTAGTGGGGGGAAGTGATCAGCCCCAGCATTTT. It encodes CASSLVGGSDQPQHF. The chain uses TRBV7-2 and TRBJ1-5, with a tentative D call TRBD1 (5 bases). V dropped 1 base and J dropped 5 bases, with 12 bases sitting between them. Germline-derived CDR1 and CDR2 are SGHTA and FQGNSA. The CDR3 sequence is 15 residues long.

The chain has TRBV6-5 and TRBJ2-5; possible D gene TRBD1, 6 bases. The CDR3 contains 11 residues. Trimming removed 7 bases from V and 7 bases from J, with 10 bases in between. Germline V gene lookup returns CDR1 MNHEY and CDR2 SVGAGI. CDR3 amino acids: CASTTGSTQYF. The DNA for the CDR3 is TGTGCCAGCACCACAGGGTCGACCCAGTACTTC.

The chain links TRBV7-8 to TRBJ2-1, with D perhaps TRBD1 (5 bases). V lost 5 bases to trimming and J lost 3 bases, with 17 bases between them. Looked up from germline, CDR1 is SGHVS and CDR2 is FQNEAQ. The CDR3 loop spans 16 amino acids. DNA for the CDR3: TGTGCCAGCAGCAGCCATAGGGGCCACGACTACAATGAGCAGTTCTTC. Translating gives CASSSHRGHDYNEQFF.